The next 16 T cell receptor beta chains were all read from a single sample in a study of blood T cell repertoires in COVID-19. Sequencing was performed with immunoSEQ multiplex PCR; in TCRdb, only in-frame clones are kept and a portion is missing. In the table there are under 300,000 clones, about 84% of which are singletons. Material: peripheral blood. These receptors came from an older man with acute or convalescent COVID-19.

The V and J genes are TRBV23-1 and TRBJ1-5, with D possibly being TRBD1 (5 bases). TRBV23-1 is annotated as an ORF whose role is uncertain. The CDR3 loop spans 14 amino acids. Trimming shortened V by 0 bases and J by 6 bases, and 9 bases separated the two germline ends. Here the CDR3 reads CASSQSQVCQPQHF. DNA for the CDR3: TGCGCCAGCAGTCAATCACAGGTATGTCAGCCCCAGCATTTT.

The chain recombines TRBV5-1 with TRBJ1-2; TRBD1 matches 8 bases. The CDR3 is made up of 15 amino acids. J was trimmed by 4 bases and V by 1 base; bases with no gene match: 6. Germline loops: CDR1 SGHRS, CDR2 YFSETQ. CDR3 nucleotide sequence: TGCGCCAGCAGCTTGTTGGGGACAGGCCTCTATGGCTACACCTTC. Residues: CASSLLGTGLYGYTF.

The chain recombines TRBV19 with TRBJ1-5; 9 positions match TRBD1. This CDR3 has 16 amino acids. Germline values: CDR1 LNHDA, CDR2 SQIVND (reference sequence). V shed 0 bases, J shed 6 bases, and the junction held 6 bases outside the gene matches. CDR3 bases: TGTGCCAGTAGTATAGATGGGACAGGGAGAAGTCAGCCCCAGCATTTT. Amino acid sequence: CASSIDGTGRSQPQHF.

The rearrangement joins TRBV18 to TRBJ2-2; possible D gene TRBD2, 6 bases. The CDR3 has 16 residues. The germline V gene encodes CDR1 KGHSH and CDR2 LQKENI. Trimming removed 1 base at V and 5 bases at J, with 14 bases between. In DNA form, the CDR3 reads TGTGCCAGCTCACCACTCCCCGTGGGGAGGACCGGGGAGCTGTTTTTT. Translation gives CASSPLPVGRTGELFF.

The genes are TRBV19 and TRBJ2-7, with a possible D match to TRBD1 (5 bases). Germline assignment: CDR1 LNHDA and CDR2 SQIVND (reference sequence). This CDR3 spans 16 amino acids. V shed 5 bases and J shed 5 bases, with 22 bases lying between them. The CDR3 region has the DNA TGTGCCAGTAGTGGGGCAGAGGCGAACCTTCCGAACGAGCAGTACTTC. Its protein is CASSGAEANLPNEQYF. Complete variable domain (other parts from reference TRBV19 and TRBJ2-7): DGGITQSPKYLFRKEGQNVTLSCEQNLNHDAMYWYRQDPGQGLRLIYYSQIVNDFQKGDIAEGYSVSREKKESFPLTVTSAQKNPTAFYLCASSGAEANLPNEQYFGPGTRLTVT.

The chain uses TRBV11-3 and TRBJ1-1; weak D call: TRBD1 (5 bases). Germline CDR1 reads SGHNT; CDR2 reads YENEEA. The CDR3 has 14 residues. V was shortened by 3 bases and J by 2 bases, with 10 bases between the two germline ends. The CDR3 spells CASSFGGTNTEAFF. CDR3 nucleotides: TGTGCCAGCAGCTTCGGGGGGACCAACACTGAAGCTTTCTTT.

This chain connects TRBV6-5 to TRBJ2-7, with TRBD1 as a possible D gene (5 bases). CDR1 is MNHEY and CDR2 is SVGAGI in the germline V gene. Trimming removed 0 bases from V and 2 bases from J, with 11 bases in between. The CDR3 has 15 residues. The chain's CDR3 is CASSYSGDPTYEQYF. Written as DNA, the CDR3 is TGTGCCAGCAGTTACTCAGGGGATCCTACCTACGAGCAGTACTTC.

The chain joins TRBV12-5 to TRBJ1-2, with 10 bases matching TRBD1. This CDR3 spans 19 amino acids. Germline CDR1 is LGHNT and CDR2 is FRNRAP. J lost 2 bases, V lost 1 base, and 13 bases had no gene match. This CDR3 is CASGLAIGTGALGNYGYTF. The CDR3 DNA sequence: TGTGCTAGTGGTTTGGCGATTGGGACAGGGGCACTGGGAAACTATGGCTACACCTTC.

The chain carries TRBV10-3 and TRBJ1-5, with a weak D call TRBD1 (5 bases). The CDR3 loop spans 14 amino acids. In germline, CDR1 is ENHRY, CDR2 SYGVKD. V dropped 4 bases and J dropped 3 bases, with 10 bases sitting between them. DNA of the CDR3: TGTGCCATCAGTGGTCCCAGGGTCAATCAGCCCCAGCATTTT. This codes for CAISGPRVNQPQHF.

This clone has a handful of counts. The CDR3, as DNA: TGCGCCAGCAGCCAACAGGACAGGGTCACCGGGGAGCTGTTTTTT. Protein product: CASSQQDRVTGELFF. This chain links TRBV4-1 with TRBJ2-2; 8 bases are shared with TRBD1. Germline loops: CDR1 MGHRA, CDR2 YSYEKL. The V segment lost 2 bases and the J segment 4 bases; nucleotides outside the gene matches: 3. The CDR3 spans 15 residues.

CDR3: CASSLAHATNEKLFF. CDR3 nucleotide sequence: TGTGCCAGTAGTCTGGCACACGCAACTAATGAAAAACTGTTTTTT. V gene TRBV19 combines with J gene TRBJ1-4, with no clear D. The CDR3 is made up of 15 amino acids. Germline CDR1 and CDR2: LNHDA and SQIVND (reference sequence). Between the trimmed V and J ends, which lost 5 bases and 0 bases, there was a span of 10 bases.

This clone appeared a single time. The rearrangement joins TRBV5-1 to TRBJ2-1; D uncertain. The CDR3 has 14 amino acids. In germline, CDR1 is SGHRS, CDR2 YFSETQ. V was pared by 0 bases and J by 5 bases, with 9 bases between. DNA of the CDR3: TGCGCCAGCAGCTTGGCCGCCAGGAACAATGAGCAGTTCTTC. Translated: CASSLAARNNEQFF.

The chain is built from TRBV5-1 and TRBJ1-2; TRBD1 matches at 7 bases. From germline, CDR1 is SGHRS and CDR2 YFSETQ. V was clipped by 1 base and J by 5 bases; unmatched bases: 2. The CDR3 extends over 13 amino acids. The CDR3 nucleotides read TGCGCCAGCAGCTTGTCGACAGGGTATGGCTACACCTTC. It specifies CASSLSTGYGYTF.

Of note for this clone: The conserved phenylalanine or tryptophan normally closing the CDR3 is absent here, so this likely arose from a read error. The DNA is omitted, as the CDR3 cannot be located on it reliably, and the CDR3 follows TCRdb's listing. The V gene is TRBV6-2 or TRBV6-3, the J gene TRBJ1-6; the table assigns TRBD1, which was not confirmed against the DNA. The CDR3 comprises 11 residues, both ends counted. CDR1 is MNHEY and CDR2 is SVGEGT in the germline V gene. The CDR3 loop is CASSGDRTMTV.

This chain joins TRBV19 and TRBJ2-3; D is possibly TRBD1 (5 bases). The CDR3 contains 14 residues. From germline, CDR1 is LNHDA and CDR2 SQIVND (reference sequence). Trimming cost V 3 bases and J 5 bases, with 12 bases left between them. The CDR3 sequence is CASSIQGIIDTQYF. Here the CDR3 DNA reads TGTGCCAGTAGTATCCAGGGTATAATAGATACGCAGTATTTT.

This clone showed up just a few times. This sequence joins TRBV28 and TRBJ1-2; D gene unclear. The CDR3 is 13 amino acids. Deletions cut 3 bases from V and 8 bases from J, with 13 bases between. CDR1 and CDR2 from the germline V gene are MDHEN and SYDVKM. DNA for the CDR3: TGTGCCAGCAGTTTGGTAGGAGGGCTCGGCTACACCTTC. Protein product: CASSLVGGLGYTF.